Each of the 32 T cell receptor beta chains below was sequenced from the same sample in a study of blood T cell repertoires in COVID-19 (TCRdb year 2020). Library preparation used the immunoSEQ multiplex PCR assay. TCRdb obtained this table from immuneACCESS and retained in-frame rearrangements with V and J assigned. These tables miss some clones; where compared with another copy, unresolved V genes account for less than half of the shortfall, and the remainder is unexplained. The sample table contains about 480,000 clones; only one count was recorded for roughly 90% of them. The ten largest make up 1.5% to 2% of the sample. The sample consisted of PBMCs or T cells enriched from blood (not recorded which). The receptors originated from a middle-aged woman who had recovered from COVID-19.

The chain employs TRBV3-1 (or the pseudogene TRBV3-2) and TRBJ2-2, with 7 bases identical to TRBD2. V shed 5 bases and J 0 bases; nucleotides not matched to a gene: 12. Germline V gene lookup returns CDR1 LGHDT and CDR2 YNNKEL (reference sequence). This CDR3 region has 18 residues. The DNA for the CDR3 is TGTGCCAGCAGCTATCAAATACCGGGACTAACGAACACCGGGGAGCTGTTTTTT. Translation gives CASSYQIPGLTNTGELFF.

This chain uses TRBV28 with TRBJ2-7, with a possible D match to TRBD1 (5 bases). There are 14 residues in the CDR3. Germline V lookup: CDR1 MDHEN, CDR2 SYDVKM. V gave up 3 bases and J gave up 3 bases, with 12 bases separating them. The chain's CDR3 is CASSFQGEFYEQYF. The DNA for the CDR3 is TGTGCCAGCAGTTTTCAAGGGGAATTCTACGAGCAGTACTTC.

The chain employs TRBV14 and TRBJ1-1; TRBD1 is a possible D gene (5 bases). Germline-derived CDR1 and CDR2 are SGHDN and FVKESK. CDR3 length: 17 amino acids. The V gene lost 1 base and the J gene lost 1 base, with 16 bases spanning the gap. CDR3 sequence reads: CASSQGLGWGPNTEAFF. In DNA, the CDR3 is TGTGCCAGCAGCCAAGGGTTGGGTTGGGGCCCGAACACTGAAGCTTTCTTT.

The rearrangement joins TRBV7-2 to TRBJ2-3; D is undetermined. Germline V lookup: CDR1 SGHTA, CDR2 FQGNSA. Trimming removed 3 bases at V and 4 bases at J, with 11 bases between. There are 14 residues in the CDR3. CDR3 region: CASSLTPEADTQYF. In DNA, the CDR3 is TGTGCCAGCAGCTTGACCCCCGAGGCAGATACGCAGTATTTT.

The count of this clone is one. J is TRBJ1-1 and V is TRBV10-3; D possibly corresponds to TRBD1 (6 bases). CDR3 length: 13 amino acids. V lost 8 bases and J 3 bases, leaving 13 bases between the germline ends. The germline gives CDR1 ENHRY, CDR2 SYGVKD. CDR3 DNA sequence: TGTGCCATCGCCAGGGGTCTTTACACTGAAGCTTTCTTT. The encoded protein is CAIARGLYTEAFF.

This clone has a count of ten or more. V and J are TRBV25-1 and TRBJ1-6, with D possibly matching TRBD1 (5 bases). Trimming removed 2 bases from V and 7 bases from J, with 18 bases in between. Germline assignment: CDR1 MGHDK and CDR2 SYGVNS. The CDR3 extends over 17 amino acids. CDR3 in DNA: TGTGCCAGCAGTGAAAATTATGGGGCGCTTAACAATTCACCCCTCCACTTT. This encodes CASSENYGALNNSPLHF.

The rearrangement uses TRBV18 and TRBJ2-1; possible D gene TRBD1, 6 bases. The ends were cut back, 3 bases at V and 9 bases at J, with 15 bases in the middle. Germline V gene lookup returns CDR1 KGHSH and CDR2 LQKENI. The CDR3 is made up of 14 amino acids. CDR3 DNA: TGTGCCAGCTCACCCGGACTGGGGGCGGGTGAGCAGTTCTTC. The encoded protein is CASSPGLGAGEQFF.

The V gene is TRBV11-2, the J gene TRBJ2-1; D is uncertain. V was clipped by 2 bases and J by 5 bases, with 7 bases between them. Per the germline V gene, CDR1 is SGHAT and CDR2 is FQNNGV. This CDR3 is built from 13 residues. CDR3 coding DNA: TGTGCCAGCAGCTTATCTCTCCACAATGAGCAGTTCTTC. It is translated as CASSLSLHNEQFF.

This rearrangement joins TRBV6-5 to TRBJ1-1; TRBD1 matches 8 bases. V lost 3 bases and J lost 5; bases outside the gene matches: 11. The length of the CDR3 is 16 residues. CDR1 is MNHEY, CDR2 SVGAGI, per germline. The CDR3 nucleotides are TGTGCCAGCAGTTATCTTAGACAGGGGTTTATAACTGAAGCTTTCTTT. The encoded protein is CASSYLRQGFITEAFF.

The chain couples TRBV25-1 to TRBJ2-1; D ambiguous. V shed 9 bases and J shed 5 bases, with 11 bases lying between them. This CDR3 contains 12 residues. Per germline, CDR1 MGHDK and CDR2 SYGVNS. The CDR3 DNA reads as TGTGCCAGTAGAGGCCTTGACAATGAGCAGTTCTTC. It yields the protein CASRGLDNEQFF.

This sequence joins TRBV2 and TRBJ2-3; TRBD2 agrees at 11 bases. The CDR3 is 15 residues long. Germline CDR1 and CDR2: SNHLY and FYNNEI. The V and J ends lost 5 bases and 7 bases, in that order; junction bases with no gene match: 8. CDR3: CASSPLAGGGYTQYF. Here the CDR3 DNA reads TGTGCCAGCAGTCCCCTAGCGGGAGGAGGTTATACGCAGTATTTT.

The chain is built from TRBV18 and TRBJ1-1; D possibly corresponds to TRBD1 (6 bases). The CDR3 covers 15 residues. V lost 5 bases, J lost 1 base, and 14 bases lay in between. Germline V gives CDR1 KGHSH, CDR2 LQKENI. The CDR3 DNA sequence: TGTGCCAGCTCATCGGAGAGCAGGGGGAACACTGAAGCTTTCTTT. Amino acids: CASSSESRGNTEAFF. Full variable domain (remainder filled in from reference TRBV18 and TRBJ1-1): NAGVMQNPRHLVRRRGQEARLRCSPMKGHSHVYWYRQLPEEGLKFMVYLQKENIIDESGMPKERFSAEFPKEGPSILRIQQVVRGDSAAYFCASSSESRGNTEAFFGQGTRLTVV.

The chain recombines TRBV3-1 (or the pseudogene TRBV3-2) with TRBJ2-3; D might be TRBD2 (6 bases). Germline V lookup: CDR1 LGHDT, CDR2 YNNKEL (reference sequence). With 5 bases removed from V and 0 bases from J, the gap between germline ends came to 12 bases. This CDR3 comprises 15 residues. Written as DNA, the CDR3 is TGTGCCAGCAGCTTGGACTACGTTAGCACAGATACGCAGTATTTT. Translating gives CASSLDYVSTDTQYF.

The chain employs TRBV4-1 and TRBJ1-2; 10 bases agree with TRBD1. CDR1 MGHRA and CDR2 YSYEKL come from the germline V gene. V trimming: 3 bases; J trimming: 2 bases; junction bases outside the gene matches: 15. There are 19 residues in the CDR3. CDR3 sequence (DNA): TGCGCCAGCAGCCACGTAAAAACCGGGACAGGGGCCCCGAACTATGGCTACACCTTC. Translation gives CASSHVKTGTGAPNYGYTF.

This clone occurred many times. CDR3 region: CASSRRREFHNEQFF. The CDR3 DNA reads TGCGCCAGCAGCCGTCGGCGGGAGTTCCACAATGAGCAGTTCTTC. The chain employs TRBV4-3 and TRBJ2-1, with 7 positions matching TRBD2. V was pared by 4 bases and J by 5 bases, with 8 bases of the junction left unmatched. CDR1 is LGHNA, CDR2 YSLEER, per germline. This CDR3 has 15 amino acids.

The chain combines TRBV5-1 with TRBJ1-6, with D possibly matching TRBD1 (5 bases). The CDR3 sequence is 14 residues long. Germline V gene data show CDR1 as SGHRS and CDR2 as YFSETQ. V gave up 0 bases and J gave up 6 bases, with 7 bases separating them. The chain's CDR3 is CASSLGQFNSPLHF. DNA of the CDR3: TGCGCCAGCAGCTTGGGACAGTTTAATTCACCCCTCCACTTT.

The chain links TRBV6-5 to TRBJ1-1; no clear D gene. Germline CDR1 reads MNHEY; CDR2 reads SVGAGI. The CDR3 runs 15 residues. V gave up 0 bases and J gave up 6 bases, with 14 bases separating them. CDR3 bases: TGTGCCAGCAGTTACTCTTTGGGGATGGGAGCTGAAGCTTTCTTT. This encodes CASSYSLGMGAEAFF.

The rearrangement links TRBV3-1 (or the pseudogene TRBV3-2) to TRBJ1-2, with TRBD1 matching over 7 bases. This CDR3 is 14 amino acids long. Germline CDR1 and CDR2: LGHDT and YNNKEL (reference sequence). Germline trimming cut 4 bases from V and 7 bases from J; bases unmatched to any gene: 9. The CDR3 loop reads CASSLGIGGRGYTF. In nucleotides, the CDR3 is TGTGCCAGCAGCCTCGGGATAGGGGGCCGTGGCTACACCTTC.

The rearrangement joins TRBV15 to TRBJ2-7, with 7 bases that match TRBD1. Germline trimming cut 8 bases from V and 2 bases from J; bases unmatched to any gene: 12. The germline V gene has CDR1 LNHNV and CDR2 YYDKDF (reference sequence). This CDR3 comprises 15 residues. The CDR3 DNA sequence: TGTGCCACCTTGTCGACGGGACAGCCAACCTACGAGCAGTACTTC. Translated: CATLSTGQPTYEQYF.

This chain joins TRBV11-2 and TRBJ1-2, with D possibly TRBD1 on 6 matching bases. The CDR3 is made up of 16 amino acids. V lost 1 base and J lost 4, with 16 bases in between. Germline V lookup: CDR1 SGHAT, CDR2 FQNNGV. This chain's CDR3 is CASSLGGQGTFYGYTF. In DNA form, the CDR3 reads TGTGCCAGCAGCTTAGGTGGGCAGGGGACCTTCTATGGCTACACCTTC.

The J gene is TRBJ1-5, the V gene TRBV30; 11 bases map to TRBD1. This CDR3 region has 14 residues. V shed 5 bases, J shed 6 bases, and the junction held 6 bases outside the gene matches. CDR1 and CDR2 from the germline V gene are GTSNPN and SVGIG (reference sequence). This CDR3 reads CAWAKGQGVQPQHF. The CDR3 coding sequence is TGTGCCTGGGCCAAGGGACAGGGGGTTCAGCCCCAGCATTTT. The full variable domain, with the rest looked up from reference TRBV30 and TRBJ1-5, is SQTIHQWPATLVQPVGSPLSLECTVEGTSNPNLYWYRQAAGRGLQLLFYSVGIGQISSEVPQNLSASRPQDRQFILSSKKLLLSDSGFYLCAWAKGQGVQPQHFGDGTRLSIL.

CDR3: CATSGLAGAEQYF. For the CDR3, the DNA is TGTGCCACCAGCGGGCTAGCGGGAGCCGAGCAGTACTTC. This rearrangement joins TRBV15 to TRBJ2-7; 10 bases agree with TRBD2. The CDR3 is 13 residues long. J lost 6 bases, V lost 5 bases, and 4 bases had no gene match. Per the germline V gene, CDR1 is LNHNV and CDR2 is YYDKDF (reference sequence).

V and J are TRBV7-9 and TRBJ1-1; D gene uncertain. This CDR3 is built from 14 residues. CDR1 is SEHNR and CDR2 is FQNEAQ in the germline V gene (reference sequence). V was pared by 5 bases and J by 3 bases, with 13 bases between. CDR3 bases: TGTGCCAGCAGCATGAAAACTAAGGACACTGAAGCTTTCTTT. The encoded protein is CASSMKTKDTEAFF.

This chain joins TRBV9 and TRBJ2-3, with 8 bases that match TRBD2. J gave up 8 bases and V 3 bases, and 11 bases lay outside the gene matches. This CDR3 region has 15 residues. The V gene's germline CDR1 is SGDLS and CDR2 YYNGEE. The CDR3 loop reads CASSEGTGTSGTQYF. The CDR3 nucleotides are TGTGCCAGCAGCGAGGGAACCGGGACTAGTGGTACGCAGTATTTT.

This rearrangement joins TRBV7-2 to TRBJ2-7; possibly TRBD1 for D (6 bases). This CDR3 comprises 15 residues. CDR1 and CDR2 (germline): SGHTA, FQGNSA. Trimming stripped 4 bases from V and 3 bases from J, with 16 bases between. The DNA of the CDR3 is TGTGCCAGCAGCTCATCGGGACAACGGTACTACGAGCAGTACTTC. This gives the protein CASSSSGQRYYEQYF. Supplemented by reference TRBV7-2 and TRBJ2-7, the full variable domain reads GAGVSQSPSNKVTEKGKDVELRCDPISGHTALYWYRQSLGQGLEFLIYFQGNSAPDKSGLPSDRFSAERTGGSVSTLTIQRTQQEDSAVYLCASSSSGQRYYEQYFGPGTRLTVT.

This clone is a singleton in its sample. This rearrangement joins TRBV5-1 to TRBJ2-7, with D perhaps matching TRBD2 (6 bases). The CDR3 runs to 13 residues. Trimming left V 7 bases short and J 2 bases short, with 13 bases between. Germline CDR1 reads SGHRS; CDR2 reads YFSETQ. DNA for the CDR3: TGCGCCAGCGCGGCGGGCGGGACCTACGAGCAGTACTTC. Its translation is CASAAGGTYEQYF.

The chain's CDR3 is CASSLTENKRYEQYF. The CDR3 DNA reads as TGTGCCAGCAGCTTGACGGAGAATAAACGCTACGAGCAGTACTTC. The chain carries TRBV7-2 and TRBJ2-7; D is unclear. This CDR3 is built from 15 residues. Germline V lookup: CDR1 SGHTA, CDR2 FQGNSA. Trimming removed 3 bases at V and 3 bases at J, with 15 bases between.

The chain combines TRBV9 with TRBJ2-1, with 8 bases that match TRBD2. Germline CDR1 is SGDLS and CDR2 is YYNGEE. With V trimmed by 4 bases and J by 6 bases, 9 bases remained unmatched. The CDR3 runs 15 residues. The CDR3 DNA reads TGTGCCAGCAGCCGAACTAGCGGTATCCTCAATGAGCAGTTCTTC. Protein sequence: CASSRTSGILNEQFF.

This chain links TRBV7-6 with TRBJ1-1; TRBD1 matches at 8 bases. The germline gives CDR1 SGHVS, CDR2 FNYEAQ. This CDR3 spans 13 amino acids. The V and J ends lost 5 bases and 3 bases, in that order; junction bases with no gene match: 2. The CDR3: CASSKQGDTEAFF. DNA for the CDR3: TGTGCCAGCAGCAAACAGGGGGACACTGAAGCTTTCTTT.

The CDR3 spells CASGSGFINEQFF. CDR3 in DNA: TGTGCCAGCGGTTCAGGGTTCATTAATGAGCAGTTCTTC. The chain employs TRBV6-2 or TRBV6-3 and TRBJ2-1; perhaps TRBD1 as D (5 bases). The germline V gene has CDR1 MNHEY and CDR2 SVGEGT. The CDR3 has 13 amino acids. V gave up 8 bases and J gave up 7 bases, with 15 bases separating them.

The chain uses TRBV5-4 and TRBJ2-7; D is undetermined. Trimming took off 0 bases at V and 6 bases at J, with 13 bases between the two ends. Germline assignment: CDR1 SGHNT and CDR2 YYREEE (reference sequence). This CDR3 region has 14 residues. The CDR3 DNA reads TGTGCCAGCAGCTTGGAGGCTAACCTAGGCGAGCAGTACTTC. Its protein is CASSLEANLGEQYF. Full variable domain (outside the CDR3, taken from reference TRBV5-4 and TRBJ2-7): ETGVTQSPTHLIKTRGQQVTLRCSSQSGHNTVSWYQQALGQGPQFIFQYYREEENGRGNFPPRFSGLQFPNYSSELNVNALELDDSALYLCASSLEANLGEQYFGPGTRLTVT.

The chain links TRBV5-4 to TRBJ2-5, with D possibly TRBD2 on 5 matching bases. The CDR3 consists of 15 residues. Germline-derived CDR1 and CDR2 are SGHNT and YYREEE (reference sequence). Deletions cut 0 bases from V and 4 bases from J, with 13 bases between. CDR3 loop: CASSLERGSGETQYF. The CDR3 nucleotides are TGTGCCAGCAGCTTGGAGCGAGGGAGTGGAGAGACCCAGTACTTC.